The next 30 T cell receptor beta chains were all read from a single sample in a study of blood T cell repertoires in COVID-19. The table came from immunoSEQ multiplex PCR; TCRdb's copy has only in-frame clones and leaves some out. Here the sample spans 200,000 to 300,000 clones, 84% being singletons. The specimen was peripheral blood. These TCRs come from a man in his forties or fifties with acute or convalescent COVID-19.

The chain combines TRBV27 with TRBJ1-1; D call uncertain. V gave up 6 bases and J gave up 11 bases, with 13 bases separating them. The CDR3 is 11 residues long. Per germline, CDR1 MNHEY and CDR2 SMNVEV (reference sequence). CDR3 sequence (DNA): TGTGCCAGCAGCGTCCCGTCTTTGGCTTTCTTT. It yields the protein CASSVPSLAFF.

The rearrangement links TRBV11-2 to TRBJ1-2; weak D call: TRBD1 (6 bases). CDR3 length: 15 amino acids. Trimming stripped 5 bases from V and 4 bases from J, with 17 bases between. CDR1 and CDR2 (germline): SGHAT, FQNNGV. CDR3 in DNA: TGTGCCAGCAGCCTGGCGCAGGGGCGAGGCTATGGCTACACCTTC. Its protein product is CASSLAQGRGYGYTF.

V is TRBV5-1 and J is TRBJ1-4; 8 bases are shared with TRBD1. Trimming took 4 bases from V and 4 from J; bases not matched to a gene: 6. This CDR3 region has 15 residues. Per the germline V gene, CDR1 is SGHRS and CDR2 is YFSETQ. CDR3 bases: TGCGCCAGCAGCCGAGGACAGGGTTATAATGAAAAACTGTTTTTT. Translation: CASSRGQGYNEKLFF.

The gene calls are TRBV2 and TRBJ2-2, with 11 bases aligning to TRBD2. Germline lookup yields CDR1 SNHLY and CDR2 FYNNEI. The CDR3 length is 16 residues. Germline trimming cut 4 bases from V and 6 bases from J; bases unmatched to any gene: 7. CDR3 region: CASSGRVAGGPGELFF. CDR3 DNA: TGTGCCAGCAGTGGCAGGGTAGCGGGGGGGCCCGGGGAGCTGTTTTTT.

The chain employs TRBV19 and TRBJ2-1, with 11 bases lining up with TRBD2. CDR1 is LNHDA and CDR2 is SQIVND in the germline V gene (reference sequence). This CDR3 is 15 amino acids long. The V and J ends lost 7 bases and 5 bases, in that order; junction bases with no gene match: 7. The CDR3 region is CASTKTLAGDNEQFF. The CDR3 region has the DNA TGTGCCAGTACGAAGACACTAGCGGGGGACAATGAGCAGTTCTTC. The variable domain in full, completed from reference TRBV19 and TRBJ2-1, reads DGGITQSPKYLFRKEGQNVTLSCEQNLNHDAMYWYRQDPGQGLRLIYYSQIVNDFQKGDIAEGYSVSREKKESFPLTVTSAQKNPTAFYLCASTKTLAGDNEQFFGPGTRLTVL.

The genes are TRBV14 and TRBJ1-2; 8 nucleotides line up with TRBD1. Germline V lookup: CDR1 SGHDN, CDR2 FVKESK. The CDR3 spans 14 residues. The J segment lost 2 bases and the V segment lost 5 bases, leaving 4 bases of the junction unmatched. Here the CDR3 reads CASSVRQGNYGYTF. The CDR3 nucleotides are TGTGCCAGCAGCGTGCGACAGGGGAACTATGGCTACACCTTC.

This clone was seen at least ten times. The chain links TRBV9 to TRBJ2-3; TRBD2 matches at 9 bases. V gave up 4 bases and J gave up 4 bases; unmatched junction bases: 13. The CDR3 totals 17 residues. Germline CDR1 SGDLS, CDR2 YYNGEE. CDR3 sequence reads: CASSPRRGGGAADTQYF. CDR3 nucleotide sequence: TGTGCCAGCAGCCCTCGGAGGGGCGGGGGGGCCGCAGATACGCAGTATTTT.

A few counts support this clone. V and J are TRBV4-1 and TRBJ1-2; TRBD1 matches 7 bases. Per the germline V gene, CDR1 is MGHRA and CDR2 is YSYEKL. CDR3 size: 14 residues. Unmatched junction bases numbered 12, after V lost 8 bases and J lost 6 bases. The CDR3 bases are TGCGCCAGCGGTACAGGGGACATCTCTCATGGCTACACCTTC. Translated, it gives CASGTGDISHGYTF.

This chain links TRBV19 with TRBJ1-1; no clear D. Germline assignment: CDR1 LNHDA and CDR2 SQIVND (reference sequence). V was trimmed by 0 bases and J by 1 base, leaving 12 bases between them. The CDR3 is 16 residues long. CDR3 sequence: CASSIDPRESNTEAFF. CDR3 DNA sequence: TGTGCCAGTAGTATAGATCCCCGGGAATCGAACACTGAAGCTTTCTTT.

As DNA, the CDR3 is TGTGCCAGCAGTGATCTACAGGGCAGTTCCACTGAAGCTTTCTTT. This gives the protein CASSDLQGSSTEAFF. The chain employs TRBV6-1 and TRBJ1-1; possible D gene TRBD1, 6 bases. The germline gives CDR1 MNHNS, CDR2 SASEGT. CDR3 length: 15 amino acids. V lost 3 bases and J lost 4, with 15 bases in between.

The chain employs TRBV9 and TRBJ2-5; D may be TRBD1 (6 bases). V shed 4 bases and J shed 4 bases, with 14 bases lying between them. The CDR3 sequence is 14 residues long. Germline assignment: CDR1 SGDLS and CDR2 YYNGEE. The CDR3 DNA reads as TGTGCCAGCAGCCCCAGCCCCAGGGGAGAGACCCAGTACTTC. Protein sequence: CASSPSPRGETQYF. The whole variable domain, filled in from reference TRBV9 and TRBJ2-5, reads DSGVTQTPKHLITATGQRVTLRCSPRSGDLSVYWYQQSLDQGLQFLIQYYNGEERAKGNILERFSAQQFPDLHSELNLSSLELGDSALYFCASSPSPRGETQYFGPGTRLLVL.

The chain couples TRBV11-3 to TRBJ1-1, with D possibly being TRBD1 (5 bases). The germline CDR1 and CDR2 sequences are SGHNT and YENEEA. This CDR3 is 13 amino acids long. Trimming left V 6 bases short and J 6 bases short, with 14 bases between. The CDR3 sequence: CASSQGSSSEAFF. In nucleotides, the CDR3 is TGTGCCAGCAGTCAGGGAAGTAGCTCTGAAGCTTTCTTT.

This clone came up a few times. This chain joins TRBV10-3 and TRBJ2-6; D ambiguous. This CDR3 contains 17 residues. Trimming left V 2 bases short and J 0 bases short, with 11 bases between. CDR1 ENHRY and CDR2 SYGVKD come from the germline V gene. CDR3 sequence reads: CAISEGGGSSGANVLTF. CDR3 bases: TGTGCCATCAGTGAGGGCGGCGGAAGCTCTGGGGCCAACGTCCTGACTTTC.

V is TRBV27 and J is TRBJ1-6, with D unclear. The CDR3 has 15 amino acids. Germline loops: CDR1 MNHEY, CDR2 SMNVEV (reference sequence). The V and J ends lost 4 bases and 10 bases respectively, with 17 bases between them. In nucleotides, the CDR3 is TGTGCCAGCAGTTCCCACGGAGGGTGGAACTCACCCCTCCACTTT. Its translation: CASSSHGGWNSPLHF.

V is TRBV5-1 and J is TRBJ1-1; 7 nucleotides agree with TRBD1. CDR1 SGHRS and CDR2 YFSETQ come from the germline V gene. V shed 3 bases and J 2 bases; nucleotides not matched to a gene: 10. The CDR3 has 16 residues. The CDR3 region is CASSSSGQLANTEAFF. In DNA form, the CDR3 reads TGCGCCAGCAGCTCTTCGGGACAGCTAGCAAACACTGAAGCTTTCTTT.

CDR3: CASSLRVYEQYF. DNA of the CDR3: TGTGCCAGCAGCCTCAGGGTTTACGAGCAGTACTTC. This chain links TRBV28 with TRBJ2-7; weak D call: TRBD1 (5 bases). V dropped 6 bases and J dropped 4 bases, with 10 bases sitting between them. The CDR3 is 12 amino acids. Germline CDR1 is MDHEN and CDR2 is SYDVKM.

The chain is built from TRBV6-5 and TRBJ1-2; D remains unclear. The length of the CDR3 is 12 residues. The V and J ends lost 5 bases and 3 bases respectively, with 7 bases between them. Germline lookup yields CDR1 MNHEY and CDR2 SVGAGI. The CDR3 DNA follows: TGTGCCAGCAGTAATACGGACTATGGCTACACCTTC. This sequence encodes CASSNTDYGYTF.

This clone has a single count. The chain has TRBV6-5 and TRBJ1-2, with TRBD1 as a possible D gene (6 bases). Germline V CDR1 and CDR2: MNHEY, SVGAGI. V was pared by 5 bases and J by 1 base, with 11 bases between. The CDR3 sequence is 14 residues long. The CDR3 sequence: CASSTQGHNYGYTF. The CDR3, as DNA: TGTGCCAGCAGTACCCAGGGGCATAACTATGGCTACACCTTC.

This sequence joins TRBV5-1 and TRBJ1-6, with TRBD1 identical over 11 bases. Trimming cost V 4 bases and J 8 bases; bases outside gene matches: 11. The germline V gene has CDR1 SGHRS and CDR2 YFSETQ. CDR3 length equals 17 residues. The CDR3 DNA is TGCGCCAGCAGCCTGGGGACAGGGGGTAATGGTGATTCACCCCTCCACTTT. Its protein product is CASSLGTGGNGDSPLHF.

The chain couples TRBV28 to TRBJ2-7; 10 positions agree with TRBD2. Germline trimming cut 6 bases from V and 0 bases from J; bases unmatched to any gene: 8. Germline V lookup: CDR1 MDHEN, CDR2 SYDVKM. CDR3 length equals 16 residues. CDR3 region: CASRTIAGGSSYEQYF. The CDR3 DNA follows: TGTGCCAGCAGAACCATAGCGGGAGGAAGCTCCTACGAGCAGTACTTC.

The chain uses TRBV4-2 and TRBJ2-1, with 12 nucleotides matching TRBD2. V was pared by 3 bases and J by 4 bases, with 7 bases of the junction left unmatched. The CDR3 sequence is 17 residues long. Germline CDR1 and CDR2: LGHNA and YNFKEQ. In DNA, the CDR3 is TGTGCCAGCAGCCAGCATACTAGCGGGGGGCCATACAATGAGCAGTTCTTC. Its protein product is CASSQHTSGGPYNEQFF.

This chain uses TRBV12-3 or TRBV12-4 with TRBJ1-2; the D is unclear. Trimming cost V 0 bases and J 4 bases, with 6 bases left between them. This CDR3 has 13 residues. CDR3 amino acids: CASSLALSYGYTF. CDR3 sequence (DNA): TGTGCCAGCAGTTTAGCGTTGAGCTATGGCTACACCTTC.

In DNA form, the CDR3 reads TGTGCCAGCAGACTAGAGGCTAGCGGGAGCGGAGAGCAGTACTTC. This encodes CASRLEASGSGEQYF. The J gene is TRBJ2-7, the V gene TRBV13; 10 bases align to TRBD2. Germline CDR1 reads PRHDT; CDR2 reads FYEKMQ (reference sequence). V was clipped by 6 bases and J by 7 bases; unmatched bases: 12. This CDR3 is 15 amino acids long.

The V and J genes are TRBV4-2 and TRBJ2-1; 9 nucleotides match TRBD2. From germline, CDR1 is LGHNA and CDR2 YNFKEQ. The CDR3 consists of 17 residues. Trimming cost V 2 bases and J 4 bases; bases outside gene matches: 9. The CDR3 reads CASSQPIGTSTYNEQFF. The CDR3 DNA reads TGTGCCAGCAGCCAACCCATCGGGACTAGCACTTACAATGAGCAGTTCTTC.

The V and J genes are TRBV12-3 or TRBV12-4 and TRBJ1-2; tentative D call: TRBD1 (5 bases). With 7 bases removed from V and 4 bases from J, the gap between germline ends came to 10 bases. This CDR3 is built from 12 residues. CDR3 DNA sequence: TGTGCCAGCACCCTGGGGGGCTATGGCTACACCTTC. Its translation is CASTLGGYGYTF.

The sample holds one count of this clone. The chain recombines TRBV3-1 (or the pseudogene TRBV3-2) with TRBJ1-2; TRBD1 matches 10 bases. V shed 4 bases, J shed 9 bases, and the junction held 8 bases outside the gene matches. Germline CDR1 is LGHDT and CDR2 is YNNKEL (reference sequence). The CDR3 has 14 residues. CDR3 sequence: CASSLEGQGTSYTF. The CDR3 bases are TGTGCCAGCAGCCTCGAGGGACAGGGGACGAGCTACACCTTC.

This sequence joins TRBV28 and TRBJ2-2; 9 positions match TRBD1. Trimming cost V 10 bases and J 3 bases; bases outside gene matches: 6. In germline, CDR1 is MDHEN, CDR2 SYDVKM. CDR3 size: 14 residues. CDR3 bases: TGTGCCATCACCGGACAGGGGTACACCGGGGAGCTGTTTTTT. This sequence encodes CAITGQGYTGELFF.

This clone was counted at least ten times. V and J are TRBV9 and TRBJ2-1, with D unresolved. The germline gives CDR1 SGDLS, CDR2 YYNGEE. The CDR3 length is 16 residues. V was trimmed by 0 bases and J by 3 bases, leaving 13 bases between them. The CDR3 nucleotides are TGTGCCAGCAGCGTAGAAACTACCCCTCACTACAATGAGCAGTTCTTC. Translating gives CASSVETTPHYNEQFF.

The chain uses TRBV5-6 and TRBJ1-4; D possibly corresponds to TRBD1 (5 bases). V was cut by 4 bases and J by 6 bases, with 13 bases left in between. The V gene's germline CDR1 is SGHDT and CDR2 YYEEEE. The CDR3 runs to 14 residues. The CDR3 bases are TGTGCCAGCAGCCAGGGACTGCCCTATGAAAAACTGTTTTTT. It specifies CASSQGLPYEKLFF.

This clone has a handful of counts. The rearrangement joins TRBV2 to TRBJ1-5; D call uncertain. CDR1 SNHLY and CDR2 FYNNEI come from the germline V gene. V lost 4 bases and J 5 bases, leaving 9 bases between the germline ends. The CDR3 has 13 residues. CDR3 protein: CASSVLGDQPQHF. In nucleotides, the CDR3 is TGTGCCAGCAGTGTTCTGGGAGATCAGCCCCAGCATTTT.